The next 4 T cell receptor beta chains were all read from a single sample in a study of breast tumors, draining lymph nodes, adjacent tissues. Via MiXCR, TCRdb re-called the multiplex PCR reads, giving one row per CDR3 protein. Of about 140,000 distinct CDR3 sequences in the sample, about a fifth were seen once. Breast cancer patients provided tissue from their axillary draining lymph nodes. Sequenced: axillary lymph node tissue. Every receptor here comes from a female donor with breast cancer. Some clones in this sample may be carry-over from other donors' samples.

A remark on this clonotype: With a much larger clone just one base away, this may be a read error. The gene calls are TRBV5-6 and TRBJ1-2; no definite D call. Per the germline V gene, CDR1 is SGHDT and CDR2 is YYEEEE. Trimming left V 4 bases short and J 8 bases short, with 21 bases between. The CDR3 covers 15 residues. DNA of the CDR3: TGTGCCAGCAGCGACCCAGGACGGGCCGAGAGGGGCTACACCTTC. Its protein is CASSDPGRAERGYTF.

In DNA, the CDR3 is TGTGTCAGCAGCGACACTGCTACTAGACCCACTTATGGCTACACCTTC. Translated, it gives CVSSDTATRPTYGYTF. V and J are TRBV3-2 and TRBJ1-2. TRBV3-2 corresponds to a pseudogene. This CDR3 has 16 residues.

On this clonotype itself: Because the CDR3 is missing its conserved closing phenylalanine or tryptophan, this is likely a read error. The chain couples TRBV28 to TRBJ1-2; 8 positions agree with TRBD1. The ends lost 3 bases at V and 4 bases at J; junction bases unmatched: 1. The CDR3 loop spans 13 amino acids. Germline values: CDR1 MDHEN, CDR2 SYDVKM. Written as DNA, the CDR3 is TGTGCCAGCAGTTTGGACAGGGCCTATGGCTACACCTCC. Protein sequence: CASSLDRAYGYTS.

To note about this clonotype: Given a much more abundant clone one base away, this may be a read error. This chain joins TRBV7-9 and TRBJ2-1; D uncertain. This CDR3 contains 12 residues. The germline gives CDR1 SEHNR, CDR2 FQNEAQ (reference sequence). V was pared by 5 bases and J by 7 bases, with 9 bases between. The CDR3 DNA reads TGTGCCAGCAGCATTCACGGGAATGAGCAGTTCTTC. Translating it yields CASSIHGNEQFF.